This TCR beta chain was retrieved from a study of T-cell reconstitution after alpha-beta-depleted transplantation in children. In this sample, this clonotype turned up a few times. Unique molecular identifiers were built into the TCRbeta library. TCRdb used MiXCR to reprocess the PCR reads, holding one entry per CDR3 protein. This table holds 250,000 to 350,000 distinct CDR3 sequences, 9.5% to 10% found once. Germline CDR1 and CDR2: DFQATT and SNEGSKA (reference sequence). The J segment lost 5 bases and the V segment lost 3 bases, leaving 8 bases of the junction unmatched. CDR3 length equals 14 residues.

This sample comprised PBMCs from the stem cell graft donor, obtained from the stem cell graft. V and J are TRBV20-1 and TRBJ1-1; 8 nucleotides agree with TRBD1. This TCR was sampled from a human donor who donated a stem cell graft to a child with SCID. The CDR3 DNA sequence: TGCAGTGCTAGTAGTGGCAGGGGGCATACTGAAGCTTTCTTT. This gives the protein CSASSGRGHTEAFF.